This T cell receptor beta chain stems from a study of blood T cell repertoires in COVID-19. Study summary: Donors in the United States, Italy and Spain gave samples during acute or convalescent COVID-19. From T cells, B-cell-depleted T cells, or PBMCs came the material, which was cDNA or gDNA.

The repertoire was sequenced with immunoSEQ multiplex PCR; TCRdb's copy has only in-frame clones and lacks some. The sample lists under 350,000 clones; about nine tenths were seen once. What the recovered Cohort 3 donors had was two negative PCRs, clearance, or symptom resolution. The CDR3 has 14 amino acids. Looked up from germline, CDR1 is MDHEN and CDR2 is SYDVKM. Unmatched junction bases numbered 3, after V lost 5 bases and J lost 3 bases. The origin of this receptor is a woman aged 55-70 years who had recovered from COVID-19. Sequencing used PBMCs or T cells enriched from blood (not recorded which). The V gene is TRBV28, the J gene TRBJ1-4; 7 bases line up with TRBD1. CDR3 residues: CASSTGAANEKLFF. The CDR3 region has the DNA TGTGCCAGCAGTACAGGGGCGGCTAATGAAAAACTGTTTTTT. Based on the CDR3 plus reference TRBV28 and TRBJ1-4, the full variable domain is DVKVTQSSRYLVKRTGEKVFLECVQDMDHENMFWYRQDPGLGLRLIYFSYDVKMKEKGDIPEGYSVSREKKERFSLILESASTNQTSMYLCASSTGAANEKLFFGSGTQLSVL.